These 10 T cell receptor beta chains were all obtained from the same sample, sequenced in a study of memory CD4+ T cells and cytomegalovirus serostatus. Single viable CD3+CD4+CD8-CD45RO+ cells were sorted as the memory CD4+ T cells. Method: immunoSEQ multiplex PCR; TCRdb's copy keeps in-frame clones and lacks some. The sample includes over 50,000 clones, roughly 80% of them seen just once. Sequencing was performed on memory CD4+ T cells from blood. The receptors originated from an adult in good health and CMV-seronegative.

The genes are TRBV6-5 and TRBJ2-7; 11 positions match TRBD2. This CDR3 comprises 15 residues. V dropped 6 bases and J dropped 3; count of bases not matched to a gene: 7. Germline lookup yields CDR1 MNHEY and CDR2 SVGAGI. The CDR3 DNA sequence: TGTGCCAGCAGCCGCACCGGGACTAGCGGCTACGAGCAGTACTTC. It codes for CASSRTGTSGYEQYF.

The V call is TRBV21-1, the J call TRBJ1-5. TRBV21-1 is termed a pseudogene. The CDR3 totals 11 residues. The CDR3 nucleotides are TGTGCCAGCAGCAAATCGGGTCAACGGCATTTT. Encoded protein: CASSKSGQRHF.

The chain couples TRBV6-5 to TRBJ2-3; D is possibly TRBD2 (6 bases). Between the trimmed V and J ends, which lost 0 bases and 4 bases, there was a span of 14 bases. The CDR3 has 16 residues. The V gene's germline CDR1 is MNHEY and CDR2 SVGAGI. The CDR3 bases are TGTGCCAGCAGTTACTCGACCGGGAGTGCCCCAGATACGCAGTATTTT. This codes for CASSYSTGSAPDTQYF.

The chain is built from TRBV6-1 and TRBJ1-6; TRBD1 matches 9 bases. Germline values: CDR1 MNHNS, CDR2 SASEGT. The CDR3 spans 15 residues. The V and J ends lost 3 bases and 9 bases, in that order; junction bases with no gene match: 6. CDR3 in amino acids: CASSDPGQGISPLHF. The CDR3, as DNA: TGTGCCAGCAGTGACCCGGGACAGGGCATTTCACCCCTCCACTTT.

V is TRBV7-9 and J is TRBJ1-2; no clear D gene. CDR3 length equals 13 residues. Germline assignment: CDR1 SEHNR and CDR2 FQNEAQ (reference sequence). The V end lost 4 bases, the J end lost 2 bases, and 8 bases lay between the germline ends. The chain's CDR3 is CASSSQANYGYTF. Here the CDR3 DNA reads TGTGCCAGCAGCTCGCAGGCGAACTATGGCTACACCTTC.

This chain joins TRBV7-6 and TRBJ2-1; D is ambiguous. V lost 6 bases and J 0 bases, leaving 6 bases between the germline ends. This CDR3 spans 13 amino acids. CDR1 and CDR2 from the germline V gene are SGHVS and FNYEAQ. The CDR3 bases are TGTGCCAGCAGTGGTGTCTCCTACAATGAGCAGTTCTTC. It encodes CASSGVSYNEQFF.

The chain recombines TRBV6-4 with TRBJ1-2; 8 nucleotides align to TRBD1. The CDR3 has 14 residues. Losses at the gene ends were 5 bases for V and 4 bases for J; bases not matched to a gene: 6. The germline CDR1 and CDR2 sequences are MRHNA and SNTAGT. The CDR3 region has the DNA TGTGCCAGCAGTCGGGACAGGTCCGGCTATGGCTACACCTTC. Encoded protein: CASSRDRSGYGYTF.

The chain couples TRBV6-5 to TRBJ2-2; perhaps D is TRBD1 or TRBD2 (6 bases each). Germline CDR1 is MNHEY and CDR2 is SVGAGI. There are 15 residues in the CDR3. The V end was cut by 2 bases, the J end by 3 bases, with 10 bases between. The CDR3: CASSYERGDTGELFF. The CDR3 DNA sequence: TGTGCCAGCAGTTACGAAAGGGGGGACACCGGGGAGCTGTTTTTT.

The rearrangement uses TRBV27 and TRBJ2-2; D might be TRBD1 (6 bases). Germline V gene data show CDR1 as MNHEY and CDR2 as SMNVEV (reference sequence). The CDR3 extends over 14 amino acids. The germline V and J ends were trimmed by 6 bases and 7 bases, with 15 bases remaining between them. The CDR3 region has the DNA TGTGCCAGCAGCCGAGGACAGTTGAACGGGGAGCTGTTTTTT. Translating it yields CASSRGQLNGELFF.

This clone is medium-sized (0.01 to 0.1%) by share. This chain joins TRBV19 and TRBJ2-5; D remains unclear. Between the trimmed V and J ends, which lost 4 bases and 1 base, there was a span of 19 bases. Germline loops: CDR1 LNHDA, CDR2 SQIVND (reference sequence). The CDR3 runs 17 residues. CDR3 bases: TGTGCCAGTAGTACCCCGTTCGCCGCCCGAATCCAAGAGACCCAGTACTTC. Protein: CASSTPFAARIQETQYF.